These 19 T cell receptor beta chains share one sample of origin, sequenced in a study of T-cell reconstitution after alpha-beta-depleted transplantation in children. Unique molecular identifiers were used in preparing the TCRbeta library. From the PCR reads, TCRdb called clonotypes with MiXCR, one entry per CDR3 protein. The table has about 540,000 distinct CDR3 sequences, approximately 20% seen once. The specimen was PBMCs from the stem cell graft donor, collected from the stem cell graft. These receptors were collected from a human donor who donated a stem cell graft to a child with acute lymphoblastic leukemia.

Only a few counts were recorded for this clonotype. This chain joins TRBV7-9 and TRBJ2-7; 7 bases align to TRBD1. The trim removed 10 bases at V and 0 bases at J, leaving 15 bases unmatched. The CDR3 contains 16 residues. The germline gives CDR1 SEHNR, CDR2 FQNEAQ (reference sequence). The DNA for the CDR3 is TGTGCCACCTGGGACAGCTGGGAATCGCCCTCCTACGAGCAGTACTTC. This sequence encodes CATWDSWESPSYEQYF.

This chain links TRBV5-1 with TRBJ2-2; D is undetermined. Trimming stripped 3 bases from V and 7 bases from J, with 7 bases between. CDR1 and CDR2 from the germline V gene are SGHRS and YFSETQ. The CDR3 has 12 residues. The CDR3 sequence is CASSYLGGELFF. CDR3 DNA sequence: TGCGCCAGCAGCTACCTAGGCGGGGAGCTGTTTTTT.

CDR3 sequence reads: CASSTRLAGGLVLTDTQYF. The CDR3, as DNA: TGTGCCAGCAGCACCCGACTAGCGGGAGGCCTAGTCCTCACAGATACGCAGTATTTT. The chain couples TRBV11-1 to TRBJ2-3, with 13 bases matching TRBD2. The CDR3 runs 19 residues. With V trimmed by 5 bases and J by 2 bases, 13 bases remained unmatched. Germline V gene lookup returns CDR1 SGHAT and CDR2 FQDESV (reference sequence).

This clonotype was observed a few times. The rearrangement links TRBV11-3 to TRBJ2-1; TRBD2 agrees at 13 bases. CDR3 length equals 21 residues. V dropped 4 bases and J dropped 0; count of bases not matched to a gene: 15. The germline V gene encodes CDR1 SGHNT and CDR2 YENEEA. CDR3 loop: CASSSPYGTSGIQSSYNEQFF. Here the CDR3 DNA reads TGTGCCAGCAGCTCCCCGTACGGGACTAGCGGGATTCAGAGCTCCTACAATGAGCAGTTCTTC.

This clonotype was recorded a few times. The V call is TRBV20-1, the J call TRBJ2-7; 9 nucleotides match TRBD1. This CDR3 has 12 amino acids. J was trimmed by 3 bases and V by 7 bases; bases with no gene match: 4. Germline V gene data show CDR1 as DFQATT and CDR2 as SNEGSKA (reference sequence). In DNA form, the CDR3 reads TGCAGTGATAAGGACAGGGGCTACGAGCAGTACTTC. Its translation is CSDKDRGYEQYF.

This clonotype was seen just once. The chain is built from TRBV20-1 and TRBJ1-6; D call uncertain. The CDR3 spans 14 residues. V was shortened by 3 bases and J by 12 bases, with 18 bases between the two germline ends. The germline CDR1 and CDR2 sequences are DFQATT and SNEGSKA (reference sequence). CDR3 DNA: TGCAGTGCTAGCCCGGGAACCTTTATGGGACCCCTCCACTTT. It encodes CSASPGTFMGPLHF.

This chain uses TRBV3-1 with TRBJ2-5; D uncertain. This CDR3 has 12 residues. V lost 0 bases to trimming and J lost 5 bases, with 4 bases between them. Germline values: CDR1 LGHDT, CDR2 YNNKEL (reference sequence). In DNA form, the CDR3 reads TGTGCCAGCAGCCAAGATACGGAGACCCAGTACTTC. Translated: CASSQDTETQYF.

There are a few counts of this clonotype. This chain connects TRBV4-1 to TRBJ2-5; no firm D call. This CDR3 is built from 18 residues. In germline, CDR1 is MGHRA, CDR2 YSYEKL. V lost 1 base and J lost 2, with 20 bases in between. CDR3 sequence: CASSQVLQLRAWQETQYF. As DNA, the CDR3 is TGCGCCAGCAGCCAAGTCCTTCAGCTTAGGGCCTGGCAAGAGACCCAGTACTTC.

The chain links TRBV20-1 to TRBJ2-7, with TRBD2 as a possible D gene (6 bases). This CDR3 is 15 amino acids long. V lost 1 base to trimming and J lost 2 bases, with 15 bases between them. Per the germline V gene, CDR1 is DFQATT and CDR2 is SNEGSKA (reference sequence). The CDR3, as DNA: TGCAGTGCTAGAGGTGTTGGGAGGAGACCCTACGAGCAGTACTTC. Its translation: CSARGVGRRPYEQYF.

This clonotype occurred many times. This chain uses TRBV27 with TRBJ2-7, with D maybe TRBD1 (6 bases). CDR1 is MNHEY, CDR2 SMNVEV, per germline (reference sequence). V lost 5 bases and J lost 3, with 17 bases in between. This CDR3 spans 15 amino acids. CDR3 in DNA: TGTGCCAGCAGTAGCCTCCCGGACAGACTCTACGAGCAGTACTTC. This sequence encodes CASSSLPDRLYEQYF.

The table lists this clonotype with many counts. The rearrangement joins TRBV5-6 to TRBJ2-3; no clear D gene. Germline values: CDR1 SGHDT, CDR2 YYEEEE. The germline V and J ends were trimmed by 3 bases and 2 bases, with 1 base remaining between them. This CDR3 spans 11 amino acids. CDR3 loop: CASSYTDTQYF. The DNA for the CDR3 is TGTGCCAGCAGCTACACAGATACGCAGTATTTT. The full variable domain, rest sourced from reference TRBV5-6 and TRBJ2-3, is DAGVTQSPTHLIKTRGQQVTLRCSPKSGHDTVSWYQQALGQGPQFIFQYYEEEERQRGNFPDRFSGHQFPNYSSELNVNALLLGDSALYLCASSYTDTQYFGPGTRLTVL.

The gene calls are TRBV30 and TRBJ2-2; 10 bases align to TRBD2. V gave up 2 bases and J gave up 3 bases; unmatched junction bases: 9. Germline-derived CDR1 and CDR2 are GTSNPN and SVGIG (reference sequence). The CDR3 runs 17 residues. The CDR3 protein is CAWSRELAGVYTGELFF. The CDR3 DNA reads TGTGCCTGGAGTAGGGAGCTAGCGGGAGTTTACACCGGGGAGCTGTTTTTT.

Only a few counts were recorded for this clonotype. The chain is built from TRBV5-1 and TRBJ2-2; maybe TRBD2 (5 bases). Deletions cut 8 bases from V and 4 bases from J, with 24 bases between. Germline assignment: CDR1 SGHRS and CDR2 YFSETQ. The CDR3 covers 17 residues. The CDR3 sequence: CARPSGAMGEVTGELFF. CDR3 DNA sequence: TGCGCCAGACCCAGTGGTGCGATGGGAGAGGTCACCGGGGAGCTGTTTTTT. The full variable domain, with the rest looked up from reference TRBV5-1 and TRBJ2-2, is KAGVTQTPRYLIKTRGQQVTLSCSPISGHRSVSWYQQTPGQGLQFLFEYFSETQRNKGNFPGRFSGRQFSNSRSEMNVSTLELGDSALYLCARPSGAMGEVTGELFFGEGSRLTVL.

CDR3 region: CASSLAPGGEGEAFF. CDR3 in DNA: TGCGCCAGCAGCTTGGCCCCGGGGGGCGAGGGTGAAGCTTTCTTT. The V and J genes are TRBV5-1 and TRBJ1-1; perhaps TRBD1 as D (6 bases). The V end was cut by 0 bases, the J end by 7 bases, with 16 bases between. The CDR3 is 15 residues long. CDR1 is SGHRS, CDR2 YFSETQ, per germline.

A few counts support this clonotype. This rearrangement joins TRBV6-6 to TRBJ2-7; the D gene is possibly TRBD1 (6 bases). CDR1 MNHNY and CDR2 SVGAGI come from the germline V gene (reference sequence). The length of the CDR3 is 13 residues. Trimming stripped 7 bases from V and 7 bases from J, with 17 bases between. Here the CDR3 reads CASNKHRVGEQYF. The CDR3 nucleotides read TGTGCCAGCAATAAGCACAGGGTGGGTGAGCAGTACTTC.

This clonotype was seen only a few times. The chain carries TRBV7-2 and TRBJ2-1; tentative D call: TRBD2 (5 bases). This CDR3 is 16 amino acids long. Germline V gene sequence: CDR1 SGHTA, CDR2 FQGNSA. V lost 5 bases to trimming and J lost 2 bases, with 16 bases between them. CDR3 DNA sequence: TGTGCCAGCAGCCTAGGCTGGGGAGAGGCCTACAATGAGCAGTTCTTC. This sequence encodes CASSLGWGEAYNEQFF. Filled out from reference TRBV7-2 and TRBJ2-1, the complete variable domain reads GAGVSQSPSNKVTEKGKDVELRCDPISGHTALYWYRQSLGQGLEFLIYFQGNSAPDKSGLPSDRFSAERTGGSVSTLTIQRTQQEDSAVYLCASSLGWGEAYNEQFFGPGTRLTVL.

V is TRBV18 and J is TRBJ1-3, with D unclear. V lost 3 bases to trimming and J lost 7 bases, with 16 bases between them. This CDR3 is 15 amino acids long. CDR1 is KGHSH, CDR2 LQKENI, per germline. CDR3 in DNA: TGTGCCAGCTCACCTTCACAGCTTGTAGGGAACACCATATATTTT. This gives the protein CASSPSQLVGNTIYF. Full variable domain (missing parts from reference TRBV18 and TRBJ1-3): NAGVMQNPRHLVRRRGQEARLRCSPMKGHSHVYWYRQLPEEGLKFMVYLQKENIIDESGMPKERFSAEFPKEGPSILRIQQVVRGDSAAYFCASSPSQLVGNTIYFGEGSWLTVV.

This clonotype was detected only a few times. This chain joins TRBV29-1 and TRBJ1-2; TRBD1 matches 8 bases. J was trimmed by 4 bases and V by 6 bases; bases with no gene match: 4. Per the germline V gene, CDR1 is SQVTM and CDR2 is ANQGSEA. The CDR3 loop spans 12 amino acids. The CDR3 DNA follows: TGCAGCGTCGGACAGGGCACCTATGGCTACACCTTC. It codes for CSVGQGTYGYTF. The whole variable domain, remainder taken from reference TRBV29-1 and TRBJ1-2, is SAVISQKPSRDICQRGTSLTIQCQVDSQVTMMFWYRQQPGQSLTLIATANQGSEATYESGFVIDKFPISRPNLTFSTLTVSNMSPEDSSIYLCSVGQGTYGYTFGSGTRLTVV.

This clonotype was observed a handful of times. V gene TRBV18 combines with J gene TRBJ2-7, with D unclear. The germline V gene encodes CDR1 KGHSH and CDR2 LQKENI. The V gene lost 4 bases and the J gene lost 3 bases, with 16 bases spanning the gap. The CDR3 spans 15 residues. CDR3: CASSHQLRIDYEQYF. The CDR3 nucleotides read TGTGCCAGCTCACACCAACTCCGGATCGACTACGAGCAGTACTTC.